These 6 T cell receptor beta chains share one sample of origin, sequenced in a study of blood T cell repertoires in COVID-19. The method was immunoSEQ multiplex PCR; TCRdb's version includes in-frame clones alone and lacks a portion of them. The sample has a few hundred thousand clones; around 83% are singletons. The sample taken for sequencing was PBMCs or T cells enriched from blood (not recorded which). The origin of the receptors is a woman in her forties who had recovered from COVID-19.

This clone was recorded once. The chain employs TRBV24-1 and TRBJ2-5; 8 nucleotides line up with TRBD1. The CDR3 length is 15 residues. Germline loops: CDR1 KGHDR, CDR2 SFDVKD. Unmatched junction bases numbered 9, after V lost 5 bases and J lost 5 bases. The CDR3 loop is CATSGETGGRETQYF. As DNA, the CDR3 is TGTGCCACCAGTGGGGAAACAGGGGGTAGGGAGACCCAGTACTTC.

This chain uses TRBV9 with TRBJ2-7; tentatively, D is TRBD1 (6 bases). Trimming took off 0 bases at V and 6 bases at J, with 10 bases between the two ends. This CDR3 is built from 13 residues. Per the germline V gene, CDR1 is SGDLS and CDR2 is YYNGEE. The DNA for the CDR3 is TGTGCCAGCAGCGTAGATAAGGACAGCGAGCAGTACGTC. It specifies CASSVDKDSEQYV.

V and J are TRBV7-6 and TRBJ1-2; D gene uncertain. The V gene lost 1 base and the J gene lost 4 bases, with 7 bases spanning the gap. The germline V gene has CDR1 SGHVS and CDR2 FNYEAQ. This CDR3 has 13 residues. CDR3: CASSLGVLYGYTF. In DNA, the CDR3 is TGTGCCAGCAGCTTAGGAGTTCTCTATGGCTACACCTTC.

V is TRBV29-1 and J is TRBJ1-1; D unclear. Per the germline V gene, CDR1 is SQVTM and CDR2 is ANQGSEA. The V gene lost 6 bases and the J gene lost 3 bases, with 14 bases spanning the gap. The CDR3 totals 13 residues. This CDR3 reads CSVDPRVDTEAFF. In nucleotides, the CDR3 is TGCAGCGTGGATCCCCGGGTTGACACTGAAGCTTTCTTT. The complete variable domain, with remaining parts taken from reference TRBV29-1 and TRBJ1-1, reads SAVISQKPSRDICQRGTSLTIQCQVDSQVTMMFWYRQQPGQSLTLIATANQGSEATYESGFVIDKFPISRPNLTFSTLTVSNMSPEDSSIYLCSVDPRVDTEAFFGQGTRLTVV.

This clone turned up a few times. The chain links TRBV5-1 to TRBJ1-5, with 11 bases lining up with TRBD1. CDR3 length equals 16 residues. Germline values: CDR1 SGHRS, CDR2 YFSETQ. The ends lost 0 bases at V and 3 bases at J; junction bases unmatched: 2. In nucleotides, the CDR3 is TGCGCCAGCAGCTTGGGGACAGGGGGCGACAATCAGCCCCAGCATTTT. Its translation is CASSLGTGGDNQPQHF.

The V gene is TRBV6-1, the J gene TRBJ1-3, with TRBD1 matching over 8 bases. The CDR3 has 13 amino acids. Germline V gene sequence: CDR1 MNHNS, CDR2 SASEGT. Trimming removed 2 bases from V and 8 bases from J; junction bases left unmatched: 2. The CDR3 coding sequence is TGTGCCAGCAGTGAAACAGGGGGGGACACCATATATTTT. Protein sequence: CASSETGGDTIYF.